The sequence of this TCR beta chain was determined in a study of T-cell reconstitution after alpha-beta-depleted transplantation in children. This clonotype has only a few counts. The library targeted TCRbeta and was prepared with unique molecular identifiers. TCRdb passed the PCR reads through MiXCR, listing each CDR3 protein once. The sample shows about 540,000 distinct CDR3 sequences, about a sixth of them seen only once. This clonotype was sampled from a human donor who donated a stem cell graft to a child with acute lymphoblastic leukemia. The input for sequencing was PBMCs from the stem cell graft donor, taken from the stem cell graft.

CDR3 bases: TGCGCCAGCAGCTTGGGGACTAGCGGCTTCTCCTACAATGAGCAGTTCTTC. This encodes CASSLGTSGFSYNEQFF. The V call is TRBV5-1, the J call TRBJ2-1, with TRBD2 matching over 10 bases. J was trimmed by 0 bases and V by 0 bases; bases with no gene match: 3. The CDR3 covers 17 residues. Germline V gives CDR1 SGHRS, CDR2 YFSETQ. The full variable domain, rest sourced from reference TRBV5-1 and TRBJ2-1, is KAGVTQTPRYLIKTRGQQVTLSCSPISGHRSVSWYQQTPGQGLQFLFEYFSETQRNKGNFPGRFSGRQFSNSRSEMNVSTLELGDSALYLCASSLGTSGFSYNEQFFGPGTRLTVL.